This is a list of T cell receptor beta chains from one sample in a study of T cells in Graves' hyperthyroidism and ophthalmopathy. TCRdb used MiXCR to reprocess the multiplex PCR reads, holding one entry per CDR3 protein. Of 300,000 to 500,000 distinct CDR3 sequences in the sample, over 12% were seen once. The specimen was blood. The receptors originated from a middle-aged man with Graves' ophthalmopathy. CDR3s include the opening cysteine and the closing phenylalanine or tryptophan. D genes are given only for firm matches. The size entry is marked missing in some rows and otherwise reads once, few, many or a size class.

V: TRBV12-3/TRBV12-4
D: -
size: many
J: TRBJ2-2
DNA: TGTGCCAGCAGTTTTGTAGCGGCAAACACCGGGGAGCTGTTTTTT
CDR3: CASSFVAANTGELFF

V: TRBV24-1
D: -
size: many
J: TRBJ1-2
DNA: TGTGCCACCAGTGATGCCATTGATTATGGCTACACCTTC
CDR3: CATSDAIDYGYTF

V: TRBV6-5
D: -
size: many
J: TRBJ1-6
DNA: TGTGCCAGCAGTTACTCGGACGGCTTTAATTCACCCCTCCACTTT
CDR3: CASSYSDGFNSPLHF

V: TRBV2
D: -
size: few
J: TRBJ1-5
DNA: TGTGTCAGCGGGCATCAGCCCCAGCATTTT
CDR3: CVSGHQPQHF

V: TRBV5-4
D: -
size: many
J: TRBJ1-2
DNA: TGTGCCAGCTACAGAAGGACCGAGTATGCTGGCTACACCTTC
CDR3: CASYRRTEYAGYTF

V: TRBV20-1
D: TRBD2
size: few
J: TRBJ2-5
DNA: TGCAGTGCTGGACTAGCGGGAGGGCGTCGAGAGACCCAGTACTTC
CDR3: CSAGLAGGRRETQYF

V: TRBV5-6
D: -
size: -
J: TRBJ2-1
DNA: TGTGCCAGCAGCTACCGGAGGGAGCAGTTCTTC
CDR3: CASSYRREQFF

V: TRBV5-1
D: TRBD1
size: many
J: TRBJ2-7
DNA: TGCGCCAGCCGGGACAGGGGGATCGGCGAGCAGTACTTC
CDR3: CASRDRGIGEQYF

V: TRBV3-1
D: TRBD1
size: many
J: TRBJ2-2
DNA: TGTGCCAGCAGGCCGGGACAGCTGAACACCGGGGAGCTGTTTTTT
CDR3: CASRPGQLNTGELFF

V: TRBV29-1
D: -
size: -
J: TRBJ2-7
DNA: TGCAGCGTTGAATATGACTACGAGCAGTACTTC
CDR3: CSVEYDYEQYF

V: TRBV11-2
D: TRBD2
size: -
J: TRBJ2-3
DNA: TGTGCCAGCAGCTTCCAAGCGGGAGGCACAGATACGCAGTATTTT
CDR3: CASSFQAGGTDTQYF

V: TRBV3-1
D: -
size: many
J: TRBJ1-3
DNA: TGTGCCAGCAGCCAGAGTTTGGGGTCTGGAAACACCATATATTTT
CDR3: CASSQSLGSGNTIYF

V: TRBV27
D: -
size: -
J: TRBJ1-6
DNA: TGTGCCAGCAGTCAGGGGCCTATTAATTCACCCCTCCACTTT
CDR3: CASSQGPINSPLHF

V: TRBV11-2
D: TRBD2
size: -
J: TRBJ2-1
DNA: TGTGCCAGCGGCCCCAGCGGGAGGGCCCTGGCAAGTGAGCAGTTCTTC
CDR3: CASGPSGRALASEQFF

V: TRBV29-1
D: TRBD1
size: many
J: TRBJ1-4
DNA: TGCAGCGTTGAAGTGACCGGGACAGGGTCTGAAAAACTGTTTTTT
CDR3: CSVEVTGTGSEKLFF

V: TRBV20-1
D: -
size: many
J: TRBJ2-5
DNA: TGCAGTGCTAGAGATCTAGAGTTGTGGCTTACGGACTTC
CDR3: CSARDLELWLTDF